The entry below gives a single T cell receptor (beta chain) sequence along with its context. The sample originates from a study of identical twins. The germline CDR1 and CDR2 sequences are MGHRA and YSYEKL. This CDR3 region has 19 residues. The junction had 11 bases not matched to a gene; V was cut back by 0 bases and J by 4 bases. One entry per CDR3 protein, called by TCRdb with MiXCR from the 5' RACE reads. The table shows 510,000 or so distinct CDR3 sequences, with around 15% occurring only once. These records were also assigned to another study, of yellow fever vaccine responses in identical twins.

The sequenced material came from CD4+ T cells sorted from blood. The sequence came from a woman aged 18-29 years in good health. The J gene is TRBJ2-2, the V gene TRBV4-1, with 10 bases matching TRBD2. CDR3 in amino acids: CASSQDQASGGLFTGELFF. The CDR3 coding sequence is TGCGCCAGCAGCCAAGATCAGGCTAGCGGGGGCCTATTCACCGGGGAGCTGTTTTTT.